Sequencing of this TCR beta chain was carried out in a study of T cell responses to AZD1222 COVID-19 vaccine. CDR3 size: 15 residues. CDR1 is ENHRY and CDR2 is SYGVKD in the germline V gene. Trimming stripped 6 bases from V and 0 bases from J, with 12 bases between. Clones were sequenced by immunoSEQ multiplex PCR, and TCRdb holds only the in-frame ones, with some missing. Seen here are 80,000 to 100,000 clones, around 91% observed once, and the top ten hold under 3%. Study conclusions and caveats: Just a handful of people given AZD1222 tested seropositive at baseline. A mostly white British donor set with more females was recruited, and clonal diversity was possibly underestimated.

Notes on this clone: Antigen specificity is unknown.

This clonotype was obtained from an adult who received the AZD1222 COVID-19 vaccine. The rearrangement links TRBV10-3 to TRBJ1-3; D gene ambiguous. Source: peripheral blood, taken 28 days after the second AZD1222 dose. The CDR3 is CAISTGRASGNTIYF. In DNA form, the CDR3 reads TGTGCCATCAGCACCGGGAGGGCCTCTGGAAACACCATATATTTT.